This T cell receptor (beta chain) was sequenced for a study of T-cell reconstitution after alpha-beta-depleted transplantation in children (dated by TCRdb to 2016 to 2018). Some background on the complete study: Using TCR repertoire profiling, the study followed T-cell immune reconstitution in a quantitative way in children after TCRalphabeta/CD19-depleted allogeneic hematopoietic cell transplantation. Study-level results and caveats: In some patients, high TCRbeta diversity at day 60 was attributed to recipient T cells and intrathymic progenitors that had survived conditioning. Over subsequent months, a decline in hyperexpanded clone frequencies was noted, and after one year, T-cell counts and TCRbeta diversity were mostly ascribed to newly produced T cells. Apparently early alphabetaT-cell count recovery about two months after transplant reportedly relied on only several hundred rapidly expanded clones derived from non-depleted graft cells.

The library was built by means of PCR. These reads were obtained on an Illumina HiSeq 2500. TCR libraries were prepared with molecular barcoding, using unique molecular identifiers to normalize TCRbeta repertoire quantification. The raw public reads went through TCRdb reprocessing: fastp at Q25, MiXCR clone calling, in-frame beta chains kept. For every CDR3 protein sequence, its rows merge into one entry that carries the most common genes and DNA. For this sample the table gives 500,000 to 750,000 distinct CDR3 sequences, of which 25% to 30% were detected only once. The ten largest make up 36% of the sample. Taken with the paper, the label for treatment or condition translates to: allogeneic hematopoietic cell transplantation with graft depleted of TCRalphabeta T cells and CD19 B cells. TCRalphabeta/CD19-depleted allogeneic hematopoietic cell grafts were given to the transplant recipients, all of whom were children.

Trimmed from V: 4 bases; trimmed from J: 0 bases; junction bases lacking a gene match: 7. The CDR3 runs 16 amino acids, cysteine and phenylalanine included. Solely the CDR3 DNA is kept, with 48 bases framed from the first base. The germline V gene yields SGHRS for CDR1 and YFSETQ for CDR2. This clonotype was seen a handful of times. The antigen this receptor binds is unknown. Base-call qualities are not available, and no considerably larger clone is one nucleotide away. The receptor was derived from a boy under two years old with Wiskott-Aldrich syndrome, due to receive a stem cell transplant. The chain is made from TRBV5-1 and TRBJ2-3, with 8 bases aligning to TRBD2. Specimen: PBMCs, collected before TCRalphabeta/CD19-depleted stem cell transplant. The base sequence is TGCGCCAGCAGCACACCGACTAGCGTGAGCACAGATACGCAGTATTTT. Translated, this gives CASSTPTSVSTDTQYF.